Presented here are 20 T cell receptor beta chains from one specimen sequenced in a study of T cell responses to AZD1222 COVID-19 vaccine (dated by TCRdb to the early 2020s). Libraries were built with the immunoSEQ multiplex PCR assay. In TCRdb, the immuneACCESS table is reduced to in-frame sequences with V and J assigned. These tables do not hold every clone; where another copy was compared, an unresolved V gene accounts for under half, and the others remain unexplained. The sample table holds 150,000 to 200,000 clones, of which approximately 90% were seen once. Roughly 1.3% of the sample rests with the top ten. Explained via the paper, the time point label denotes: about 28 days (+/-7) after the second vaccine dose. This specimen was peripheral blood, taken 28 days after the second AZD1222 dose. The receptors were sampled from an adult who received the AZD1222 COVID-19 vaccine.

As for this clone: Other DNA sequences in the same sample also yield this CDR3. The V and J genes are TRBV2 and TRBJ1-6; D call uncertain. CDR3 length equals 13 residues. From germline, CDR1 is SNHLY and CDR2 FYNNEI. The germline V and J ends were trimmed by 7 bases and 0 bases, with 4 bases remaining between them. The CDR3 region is CASKSSYNSPLHF. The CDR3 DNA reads TGTGCCAGCAAGAGCTCCTATAATTCACCCCTCCACTTT. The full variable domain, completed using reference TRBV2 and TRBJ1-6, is EPEVTQTPSHQVTQMGQEVILRCVPISNHLYFYWYRQILGQKVEFLVSFYNNEISEKSEIFDDQFSVERPDGSNFTLKIRSTKLEDSAMYFCASKSSYNSPLHFGNGTRLTVT.

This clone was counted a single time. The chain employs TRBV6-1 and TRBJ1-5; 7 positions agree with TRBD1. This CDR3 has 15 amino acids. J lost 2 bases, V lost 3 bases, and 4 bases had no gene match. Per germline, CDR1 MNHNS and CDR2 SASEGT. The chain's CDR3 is CASSEEGAGNQPQHF. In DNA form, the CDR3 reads TGTGCCAGCAGTGAGGAGGGGGCCGGCAATCAGCCCCAGCATTTT.

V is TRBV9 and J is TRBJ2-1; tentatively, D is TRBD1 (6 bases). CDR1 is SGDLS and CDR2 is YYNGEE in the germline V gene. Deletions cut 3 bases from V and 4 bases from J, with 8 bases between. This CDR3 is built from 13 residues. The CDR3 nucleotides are TGTGCCAGCAGCGAGACAGGTTACAATGAGCAGTTCTTC. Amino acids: CASSETGYNEQFF.

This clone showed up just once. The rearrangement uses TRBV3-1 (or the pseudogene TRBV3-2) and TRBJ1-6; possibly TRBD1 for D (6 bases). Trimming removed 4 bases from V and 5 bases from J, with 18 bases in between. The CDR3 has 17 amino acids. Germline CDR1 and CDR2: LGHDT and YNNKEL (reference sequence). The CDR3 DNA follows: TGTGCCAGCAGCCCTCAGGTCGGACAGATTAATAATTCACCCCTCCACTTT. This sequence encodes CASSPQVGQINNSPLHF.

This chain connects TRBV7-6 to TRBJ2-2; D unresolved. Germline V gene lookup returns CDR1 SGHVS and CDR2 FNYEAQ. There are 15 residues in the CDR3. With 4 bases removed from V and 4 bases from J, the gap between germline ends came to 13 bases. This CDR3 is CASSSQRRGTGELFF. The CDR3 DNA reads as TGTGCCAGCAGCTCCCAACGGCGAGGCACCGGGGAGCTGTTTTTT.

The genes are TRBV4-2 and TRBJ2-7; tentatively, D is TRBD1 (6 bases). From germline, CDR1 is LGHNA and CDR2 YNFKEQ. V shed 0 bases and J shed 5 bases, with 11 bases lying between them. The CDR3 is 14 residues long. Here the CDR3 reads CASSQEVRTDEQYF. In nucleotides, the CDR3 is TGTGCCAGCAGCCAAGAAGTCAGGACAGACGAGCAGTACTTC.

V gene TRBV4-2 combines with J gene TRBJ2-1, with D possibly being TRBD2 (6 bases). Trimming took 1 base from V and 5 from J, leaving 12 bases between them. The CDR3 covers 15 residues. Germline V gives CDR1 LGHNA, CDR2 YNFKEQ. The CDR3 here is CASSQALRGHNEQFF. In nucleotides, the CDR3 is TGTGCCAGCAGCCAAGCCTTGCGGGGCCACAATGAGCAGTTCTTC.

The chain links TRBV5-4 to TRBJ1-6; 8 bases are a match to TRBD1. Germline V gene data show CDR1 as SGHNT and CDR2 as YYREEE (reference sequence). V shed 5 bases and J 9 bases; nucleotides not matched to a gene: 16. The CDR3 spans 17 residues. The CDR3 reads CASSFQGALDIGSPLHF. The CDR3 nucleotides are TGTGCCAGCAGTTTCCAGGGGGCGCTTGATATTGGTTCACCCCTCCACTTT.

CDR3 nucleotide sequence: TGTGCCAGCAGCGTAGTTGGGAGTTTGGGGTTCACAGATACGCAGTATTTT. Its translation is CASSVVGSLGFTDTQYF. V usage is TRBV9 and J usage is TRBJ2-3, with D perhaps TRBD2 (5 bases). Germline-derived CDR1 and CDR2 are SGDLS and YYNGEE. The CDR3 totals 17 residues. V was pared by 0 bases and J by 2 bases, with 16 bases between.

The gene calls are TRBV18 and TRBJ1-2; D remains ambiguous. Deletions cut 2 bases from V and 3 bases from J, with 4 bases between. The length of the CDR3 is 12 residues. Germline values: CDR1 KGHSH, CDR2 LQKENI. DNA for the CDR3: TGTGCCAGCTCACCAAACGACTATGGCTACACCTTC. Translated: CASSPNDYGYTF.

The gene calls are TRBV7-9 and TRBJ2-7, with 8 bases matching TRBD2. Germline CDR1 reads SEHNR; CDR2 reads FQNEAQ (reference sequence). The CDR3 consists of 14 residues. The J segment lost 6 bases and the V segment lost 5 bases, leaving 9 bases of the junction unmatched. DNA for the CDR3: TGTGCCAGCAGCCCAGCCGGGACTAGATCCGAGCAGTACTTC. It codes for CASSPAGTRSEQYF. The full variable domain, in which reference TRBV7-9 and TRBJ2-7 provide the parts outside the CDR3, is DTGVSQNPRHKITKRGQNVTFRCDPISEHNRLYWYRQTLGQGPEFLTYFQNEAQLEKSRLLSDRFSAERPKGSFSTLEIQRTEQGDSAMYLCASSPAGTRSEQYFGPGTRLTVT.

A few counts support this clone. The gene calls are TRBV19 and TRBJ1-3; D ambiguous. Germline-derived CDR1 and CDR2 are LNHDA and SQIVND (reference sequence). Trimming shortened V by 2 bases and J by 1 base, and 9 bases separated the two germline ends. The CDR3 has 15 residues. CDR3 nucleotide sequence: TGTGCCAGTAGTATAATAGGCTCTTCTGGAAACACCATATATTTT. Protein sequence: CASSIIGSSGNTIYF.

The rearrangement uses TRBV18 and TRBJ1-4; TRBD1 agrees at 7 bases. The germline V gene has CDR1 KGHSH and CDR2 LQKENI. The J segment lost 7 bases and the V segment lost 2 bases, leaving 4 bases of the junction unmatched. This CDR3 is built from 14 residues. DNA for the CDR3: TGTGCCAGCTCACCAACGACAGGGCCTGAAAAACTGTTTTTT. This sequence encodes CASSPTTGPEKLFF.

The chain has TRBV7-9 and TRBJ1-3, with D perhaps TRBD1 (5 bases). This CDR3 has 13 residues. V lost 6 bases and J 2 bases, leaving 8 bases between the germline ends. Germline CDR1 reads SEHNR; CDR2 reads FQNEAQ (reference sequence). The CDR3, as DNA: TGTGCCAGCAGGACAGAGGCTGGAAACACCATATATTTT. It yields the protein CASRTEAGNTIYF.

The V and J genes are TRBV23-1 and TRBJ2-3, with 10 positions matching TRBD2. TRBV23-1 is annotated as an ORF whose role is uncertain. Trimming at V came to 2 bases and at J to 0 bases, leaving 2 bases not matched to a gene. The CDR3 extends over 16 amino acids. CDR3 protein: CASSQGLAVSTDTQYF. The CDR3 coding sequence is TGCGCCAGCAGTCAAGGACTAGCGGTTAGCACAGATACGCAGTATTTT.

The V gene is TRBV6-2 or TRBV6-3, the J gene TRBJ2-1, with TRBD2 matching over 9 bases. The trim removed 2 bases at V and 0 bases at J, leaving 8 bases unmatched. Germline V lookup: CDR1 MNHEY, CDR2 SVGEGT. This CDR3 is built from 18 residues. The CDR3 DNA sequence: TGTGCCAGCAGTTACCCCAGCGGGGGGATCGGCTCCTACAATGAGCAGTTCTTC. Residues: CASSYPSGGIGSYNEQFF.

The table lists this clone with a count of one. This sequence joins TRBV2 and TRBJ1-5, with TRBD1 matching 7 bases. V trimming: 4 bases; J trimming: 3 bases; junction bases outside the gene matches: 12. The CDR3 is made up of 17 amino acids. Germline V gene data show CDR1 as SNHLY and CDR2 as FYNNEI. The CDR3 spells CASSAMEGQQLNQPQHF. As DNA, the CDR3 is TGTGCCAGCAGTGCAATGGAGGGACAGCAACTCAATCAGCCCCAGCATTTT. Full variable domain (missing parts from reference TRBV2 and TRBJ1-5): EPEVTQTPSHQVTQMGQEVILRCVPISNHLYFYWYRQILGQKVEFLVSFYNNEISEKSEIFDDQFSVERPDGSNFTLKIRSTKLEDSAMYFCASSAMEGQQLNQPQHFGDGTRLSIL.

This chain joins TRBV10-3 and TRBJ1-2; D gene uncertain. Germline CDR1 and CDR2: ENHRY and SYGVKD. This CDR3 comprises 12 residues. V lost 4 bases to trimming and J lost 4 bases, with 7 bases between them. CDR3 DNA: TGTGCCATCAGTGTTTCCGGCTATGGCTACACCTTC. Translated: CAISVSGYGYTF.

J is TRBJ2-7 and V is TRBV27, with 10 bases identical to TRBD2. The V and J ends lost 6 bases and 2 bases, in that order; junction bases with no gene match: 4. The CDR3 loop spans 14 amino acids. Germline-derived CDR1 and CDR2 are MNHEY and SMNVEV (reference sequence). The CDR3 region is CASSYGLAAYEQYF. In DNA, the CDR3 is TGTGCCAGCAGCTACGGACTAGCGGCCTACGAGCAGTACTTC.

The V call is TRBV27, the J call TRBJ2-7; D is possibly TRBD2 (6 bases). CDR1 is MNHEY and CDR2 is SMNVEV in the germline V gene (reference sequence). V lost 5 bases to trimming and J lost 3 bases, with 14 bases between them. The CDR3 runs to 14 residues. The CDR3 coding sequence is TGTGCCAGCAGTGGTAGCGGAGTAGGCTACGAGCAGTACTTC. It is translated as CASSGSGVGYEQYF.